The clone carrying this T cell receptor beta chain was counted at least ten times. Its antigen remains unidentified. CDR1 LNHDA and CDR2 SQIVND come from the germline V gene (reference sequence). The CDR3 sequence is 12 residues long. V lost 7 bases and J lost 4, with 8 bases in between. This sample stems from a study of spatial heterogeneity in lung cancer. Study at large: In tumor regions, TCR transcript counts tracked strongly with a T cell module score from matched bulk RNA-seq. Study-level results: Ubiquitous and regional expanded TCR counts mirrored ubiquitous and regional nonsynonymous mutation counts, respectively. Expanded intratumoral alpha and beta TCR counts tracked tumor mutation counts.

TCRdb called the 5' RACE reads again in MiXCR, with one record for every CDR3 protein. Counted here are approximately 25,000 distinct CDR3 sequences, roughly 8.6% occurring once; the ten biggest clones make up 7% to 9%. Noted time point: sample taken at primary tumor resection. The donor population consisted of 72 patients with untreated, early-stage non-small cell lung cancer. Unsorted samples of tumor, nontumor lung or frozen PBMC had their whole RNA sequenced. J is TRBJ2-1 and V is TRBV19; D might be TRBD2 (5 bases). The sequenced sample was lung tumor tissue, obtained at surgery. The clonotype was recovered from a male donor with early-stage non-small cell lung cancer. CDR3 nucleotides: TGTGCCAGTACTGACTATTACAATGAGCAGTTCTTC. It yields the protein CASTDYYNEQFF.